This T cell receptor (beta chain) came from a study of cytomegalovirus exposure and HLA in healthy donors. Using immunoSEQ multiplex PCR, the repertoire was profiled, and TCRdb retains in-frame clones only, with some absent. The repertoire holds 100,000 to 150,000 clones, with about 88% as singletons. The CDR3 spans 14 residues. Trimming took off 3 bases at V and 5 bases at J, with 13 bases between the two ends. Germline V gene data show CDR1 as MDHEN and CDR2 as SYDVKM. The specimen sequenced was PBMCs. This TCR came from a woman aged 18 to 35 in good health and CMV-seronegative. The chain combines TRBV28 with TRBJ1-1, with a possible D match to TRBD1 (5 bases). This chain's CDR3 is CASSLSGGITEAFF. Written as DNA, the CDR3 is TGTGCCAGCAGTTTGAGCGGGGGAATTACTGAAGCTTTCTTT.